This paragraph reports one T cell receptor (beta chain). Profiled with immunoSEQ multiplex PCR; TCRdb holds only in-frame clones, not every one. The sample holds around 320,000 clones, 85% to 90% seen once. Regarding treatment: over 15 received Ad26.COV2.S at low or high dose, single or two shots; about five received placebo; per-sample allocation not given. Vaccine and placebo recipients were sampled on day 63 after the first injection. An Ad26 vector expressing Wuhan-strain SARS-CoV-2 spike served as the vaccine. This specimen comes from a study of Ad26.COV2.S vaccination and SARS-CoV-2 variants. Study-level information: The donor belonged to the COV1001 Ad26.COV2.S trial arm.

Germline V lookup: CDR1 LGHDT, CDR2 YNNKEL (reference sequence). The CDR3 length is 14 residues. The V and J ends lost 2 bases and 1 base respectively, with 8 bases between them. The chain uses TRBV3-1 (or the pseudogene TRBV3-2) and TRBJ1-1; D gene unclear. The material was peripheral blood, obtained in a trial of Ad26.COV2.S vaccine versus placebo. The origin of this receptor is a person between 18 and 60 years old who received the Ad26.COV2.S COVID-19 vaccine or a placebo. CDR3 amino acids: CASSQWAENTEAFF. CDR3 bases: TGTGCCAGCAGCCAATGGGCAGAGAACACTGAAGCTTTCTTT.